Below, 19 T cell receptor beta chains from the same sample are listed, as sequenced in a study of T cells after yellow fever vaccination. TCRdb re-called the 5' RACE reads through MiXCR, storing one row per CDR3 protein. The sample consists of about 430,000 distinct CDR3 sequences, about 17% of them appearing once. The sequenced sample was PBMCs, obtained before the yellow fever booster vaccination. The receptors derive from a man between 18 and 29 years old who received the YFV17D yellow fever vaccine.

The genes are TRBV7-9 and TRBJ1-4; the D gene is possibly TRBD1 (5 bases). The length of the CDR3 is 16 residues. The V gene lost 5 bases and the J gene lost 3 bases, with 16 bases spanning the gap. The germline gives CDR1 SEHNR, CDR2 FQNEAQ (reference sequence). This CDR3 reads CASSPGGMRANEKLFF. CDR3 nucleotide sequence: TGTGCCAGCAGCCCGGGGGGGATGAGGGCTAATGAAAAACTGTTTTTT.

Only a few counts were recorded for this clonotype. This sequence joins TRBV19 and TRBJ1-3, with a tentative D call TRBD1 (5 bases). From germline, CDR1 is LNHDA and CDR2 SQIVND (reference sequence). The CDR3 totals 14 residues. V gave up 11 bases and J gave up 2 bases, with 16 bases separating them. CDR3 in amino acids: CAVGRTGAGNTIYF. CDR3 nucleotide sequence: TGTGCCGTCGGTCGGACGGGGGCTGGAAACACCATATATTTT.

This clonotype was seen many times. The chain couples TRBV19 to TRBJ1-2, with 7 nucleotides matching TRBD1. Germline lookup yields CDR1 LNHDA and CDR2 SQIVND (reference sequence). This CDR3 contains 15 residues. V gave up 2 bases and J gave up 3 bases; unmatched junction bases: 6. In nucleotides, the CDR3 is TGTGCCAGTAGTATATCATCTCAGGGGGACTATGGCTACACCTTC. Translating gives CASSISSQGDYGYTF.

The chain has TRBV15 and TRBJ1-3; D is ambiguous. The CDR3 totals 16 residues. Trimming cost V 2 bases and J 8 bases, with 19 bases left between them. CDR1 is LNHNV, CDR2 YYDKDF, per germline (reference sequence). CDR3 nucleotide sequence: TGTGCCACCAGCAGATTGGTAGCACCCGGGTTTGACACCATATATTTT. Encoded protein: CATSRLVAPGFDTIYF.

This clonotype turned up a few times. The chain has TRBV3-1 and TRBJ2-3; 10 bases match TRBD2. Germline loops: CDR1 LGHDT, CDR2 YNNKEL (reference sequence). The CDR3 totals 15 residues. V lost 4 bases and J lost 2; bases outside the gene matches: 3. CDR3 region: CASSPLAGVTDTQYF. The CDR3 DNA reads TGTGCCAGCAGCCCCCTAGCGGGGGTCACAGATACGCAGTATTTT.

The chain uses TRBV25-1 and TRBJ2-1; 7 nucleotides agree with TRBD2. CDR1 MGHDK and CDR2 SYGVNS come from the germline V gene. This CDR3 region has 12 residues. The trim removed 4 bases at V and 9 bases at J, leaving 3 bases unmatched. CDR3 residues: CASSASGAEQFF. In nucleotides, the CDR3 is TGTGCCAGCAGTGCTAGCGGAGCTGAGCAGTTCTTC.

This clonotype has at least ten counts. This may be a read error, as it is one base from a much larger clone. The chain recombines TRBV13 with TRBJ2-7, with 12 nucleotides matching TRBD2. This CDR3 spans 19 amino acids. V lost 5 bases to trimming and J lost 1 base; unmatched junction nucleotides: 15. Germline V gene sequence: CDR1 PRHDT, CDR2 FYEKMQ (reference sequence). CDR3 region: CASSPQTSSGGARSYEQYF. CDR3 coding DNA: TGTGCCAGCAGCCCACAGACCTCTAGCGGGGGGGCCCGGTCCTACGAGCAGTACTTC.

V is TRBV11-1 and J is TRBJ2-7, with D possibly matching TRBD1 (6 bases). The CDR3 totals 12 residues. Germline V gives CDR1 SGHAT, CDR2 FQDESV (reference sequence). Trimming took 6 bases from V and 4 from J, leaving 10 bases between them. The CDR3 nucleotides read TGTGCCAGCAGTAATACAGGGTACGAGCAGTACGTC. It yields the protein CASSNTGYEQYV.

This clonotype was seen a few times. The J gene is TRBJ2-1, the V gene TRBV20-1; 9 positions match TRBD2. The ends lost 6 bases at V and 10 bases at J; junction bases unmatched: 7. The CDR3 contains 12 residues. CDR1 and CDR2 from the germline V gene are DFQATT and SNEGSKA (reference sequence). CDR3 sequence: CSATSGREEQFF. In nucleotides, the CDR3 is TGCAGTGCCACTAGCGGGCGGGAAGAGCAGTTCTTC.

This clonotype has only a few counts. The V gene is TRBV6-5, the J gene TRBJ2-1, with D perhaps matching TRBD1 or TRBD2 (5 bases each). CDR3 size: 13 residues. Germline CDR1 reads MNHEY; CDR2 reads SVGAGI. V dropped 5 bases and J dropped 5 bases, with 10 bases sitting between them. The CDR3 DNA follows: TGTGCCAGCAGTCGGGACGCCGACAATGAGCAGTTCTTC. Translation gives CASSRDADNEQFF.

The genes are TRBV7-2 and TRBJ1-4; D may be TRBD1 (5 bases). The length of the CDR3 is 14 residues. V dropped 4 bases and J dropped 6 bases, with 12 bases sitting between them. The germline V gene has CDR1 SGHTA and CDR2 FQGNSA. The CDR3: CASSSGTTYEKLFF. As DNA, the CDR3 is TGTGCCAGCAGCTCCGGGACGACCTATGAAAAACTGTTTTTT.

In its sample, this clonotype was seen many times. The chain joins TRBV6-5 to TRBJ2-3, with unresolved D. The V end lost 2 bases, the J end lost 6 bases, and 6 bases lay between the germline ends. The CDR3 has 12 residues. The germline gives CDR1 MNHEY, CDR2 SVGAGI. CDR3 nucleotide sequence: TGTGCCAGCAGTTACAATAGGGATACGCAGTATTTT. It specifies CASSYNRDTQYF.

This clonotype has only a few counts. V and J are TRBV9 and TRBJ2-7, with 11 bases that match TRBD1. This CDR3 region has 14 residues. From germline, CDR1 is SGDLS and CDR2 YYNGEE. V gave up 2 bases and J gave up 5 bases; unmatched junction bases: 3. CDR3: CASSVGDRGNEQYF. DNA for the CDR3: TGTGCCAGCAGCGTTGGGGACAGGGGGAACGAGCAGTACTTC.

The chain uses TRBV7-9 and TRBJ2-2; D may correspond to TRBD1 or TRBD2 (5 bases each). This CDR3 contains 15 residues. Trimming removed 4 bases at V and 2 bases at J, with 11 bases between. Germline V gene lookup returns CDR1 SEHNR and CDR2 FQNEAQ (reference sequence). Written as DNA, the CDR3 is TGTGCCAGCAGCTATACCGGGACCAACACCGGGGAGCTGTTTTTT. Translation: CASSYTGTNTGELFF. The whole variable domain, remainder taken from reference TRBV7-9 and TRBJ2-2, is DTGVSQNPRHKITKRGQNVTFRCDPISEHNRLYWYRQTLGQGPEFLTYFQNEAQLEKSRLLSDRFSAERPKGSFSTLEIQRTEQGDSAMYLCASSYTGTNTGELFFGEGSRLTVL.

This clonotype was observed a handful of times. The rearrangement links TRBV4-1 to TRBJ2-3; D is ambiguous. The CDR3 totals 18 residues. Germline V gene lookup returns CDR1 MGHRA and CDR2 YSYEKL. V gave up 0 bases and J gave up 4 bases, with 20 bases separating them. CDR3 region: CASSQDPPAQVGADTQYF. DNA for the CDR3: TGCGCCAGCAGCCAAGATCCCCCGGCCCAAGTAGGCGCAGATACGCAGTATTTT.

This clonotype was seen only a few times. V and J are TRBV7-2 and TRBJ2-2; D gene uncertain. Germline values: CDR1 SGHTA, CDR2 FQGNSA. This CDR3 has 13 residues. Trimming shortened V by 5 bases and J by 5 bases, and 9 bases separated the two germline ends. As DNA, the CDR3 is TGTGCCAGCAGCGTTATAACAACCGGGGAGCTGTTTTTT. It is translated as CASSVITTGELFF.

The V and J genes are TRBV7-9 and TRBJ1-2, with D perhaps TRBD1 (6 bases). CDR1 and CDR2 from the germline V gene are SEHNR and FQNEAQ (reference sequence). The CDR3 has 15 amino acids. Deletions cut 1 base from V and 6 bases from J, with 15 bases between. CDR3 bases: TGTGCCAGCAGCTTAGAGTGGCAGGGGCCCCATGGCTACACCTTC. Amino acids: CASSLEWQGPHGYTF.

V is TRBV20-1 and J is TRBJ1-1; possible D gene TRBD1, 6 bases. The ends were cut back, 0 bases at V and 1 base at J, with 15 bases in the middle. Germline V lookup: CDR1 DFQATT, CDR2 SNEGSKA (reference sequence). This CDR3 is 16 amino acids long. The DNA of the CDR3 is TGCAGTGCTAGAGACAGGGGCGCCGACTGGAACACTGAAGCTTTCTTT. It encodes CSARDRGADWNTEAFF.

The V and J genes are TRBV29-1 and TRBJ1-4; D gene unclear. CDR3 length equals 14 residues. The germline gives CDR1 SQVTM, CDR2 ANQGSEA. V was clipped by 3 bases and J by 1 base, with 9 bases between them. Here the CDR3 DNA reads TGCAGCGTTGAGACTCCGGGAACTAATGAAAAACTGTTTTTT. This codes for CSVETPGTNEKLFF.